The 26 T cell receptor beta chains below all came from one sample that was sequenced in a study of T cell responses to AZD1222 COVID-19 vaccine. Sequencing was performed with immunoSEQ multiplex PCR; in TCRdb, only in-frame clones are kept and a portion is missing. The table has some 120,000 clones, more than 75% seen once. The sample here was peripheral blood, taken on day 0 of AZD1222 vaccination. Every receptor here comes from an adult in good health.

The V and J genes are TRBV7-9 and TRBJ2-2, with unresolved D. The CDR3 contains 14 residues. The V end was cut by 10 bases, the J end by 0 bases, with 12 bases between. Germline lookup yields CDR1 SEHNR and CDR2 FQNEAQ (reference sequence). The CDR3 loop is CATGWQANTGELFF. The CDR3 region has the DNA TGTGCCACTGGTTGGCAGGCGAACACCGGGGAGCTGTTTTTT. Full variable domain (outside the CDR3, taken from reference TRBV7-9 and TRBJ2-2): DTGVSQNPRHKITKRGQNVTFRCDPISEHNRLYWYRQTLGQGPEFLTYFQNEAQLEKSRLLSDRFSAERPKGSFSTLEIQRTEQGDSAMYLCATGWQANTGELFFGEGSRLTVL.

The CDR3 nucleotides are TGTGCCAGCAGCGTAGAGGCAGACCTCACCGGGGAGCTGTTTTTT. This gives the protein CASSVEADLTGELFF. The rearrangement joins TRBV9 to TRBJ2-2, with D unresolved. Trimming took 0 bases from V and 4 from J, leaving 10 bases between them. Germline loops: CDR1 SGDLS, CDR2 YYNGEE. The CDR3 loop spans 15 amino acids.

The rearrangement joins TRBV7-9 to TRBJ1-1; D remains ambiguous. Germline CDR1 SEHNR, CDR2 FQNEAQ (reference sequence). The CDR3 contains 13 residues. The germline V and J ends were trimmed by 1 base and 2 bases, with 5 bases remaining between them. The CDR3 loop is CASSLETNTEAFF. CDR3 bases: TGTGCCAGCAGCTTAGAAACCAACACTGAAGCTTTCTTT.

The chain recombines TRBV27 with TRBJ2-1; 9 nucleotides align to TRBD1. V lost 5 bases to trimming and J lost 4 bases; unmatched junction nucleotides: 6. CDR1 MNHEY and CDR2 SMNVEV come from the germline V gene (reference sequence). The CDR3 length is 15 residues. In nucleotides, the CDR3 is TGTGCCAGCAGTGCCCCCGGGACAGGGTACAATGAGCAGTTCTTC. Amino acids: CASSAPGTGYNEQFF.

The chain is built from TRBV28 and TRBJ2-7, with D perhaps being TRBD1 or TRBD2 (6 bases each). The CDR3 is made up of 15 amino acids. V was trimmed by 5 bases and J by 2 bases, leaving 16 bases between them. Germline values: CDR1 MDHEN, CDR2 SYDVKM. The CDR3 sequence: CASSPLTGAAYEQYF. The DNA for the CDR3 is TGTGCCAGCAGTCCCCTCACGGGGGCAGCCTACGAGCAGTACTTC. The complete variable domain, with remaining parts taken from reference TRBV28 and TRBJ2-7, reads DVKVTQSSRYLVKRTGEKVFLECVQDMDHENMFWYRQDPGLGLRLIYFSYDVKMKEKGDIPEGYSVSREKKERFSLILESASTNQTSMYLCASSPLTGAAYEQYFGPGTRLTVT.

This chain joins TRBV3-1 (or the pseudogene TRBV3-2) and TRBJ1-4, with D maybe TRBD1 (6 bases). Trimming shortened V by 0 bases and J by 10 bases, and 15 bases separated the two germline ends. CDR1 and CDR2 from the germline V gene are LGHDT and YNNKEL (reference sequence). This CDR3 is 15 amino acids long. CDR3 amino acids: CASSQEFDRIVKLFF. As DNA, the CDR3 is TGTGCCAGCAGCCAAGAATTCGACAGGATCGTAAAACTGTTTTTT.

V is TRBV30 and J is TRBJ1-2; D perhaps matches TRBD1 (5 bases). This CDR3 has 15 amino acids. CDR1 is GTSNPN, CDR2 SVGIG, per germline (reference sequence). V lost 2 bases to trimming and J lost 2 bases, with 15 bases between them. Written as DNA, the CDR3 is TGTGCCTGGAGTCCTCGCGGGACGGCCAACTATGGCTACACCTTC. As protein: CAWSPRGTANYGYTF.

This rearrangement joins TRBV13 to TRBJ1-1; D is uncertain. V shed 2 bases and J shed 1 base, with 5 bases lying between them. The V gene's germline CDR1 is PRHDT and CDR2 FYEKMQ (reference sequence). CDR3 length equals 13 residues. CDR3 protein: CASSLRQNTEAFF. The CDR3 DNA reads TGTGCCAGCAGCTTAAGGCAGAACACTGAAGCTTTCTTT.

This clone was seen once. CDR3 loop: CASSQDSYGYTF. In DNA form, the CDR3 reads TGTGCCAGCAGCCAGGACAGCTATGGCTACACCTTC. V is TRBV6-5 and J is TRBJ1-2; maybe TRBD1 (6 bases). The germline CDR1 and CDR2 sequences are MNHEY and SVGAGI. The CDR3 runs 12 residues. Trimming shortened V by 6 bases and J by 4 bases, and 9 bases separated the two germline ends.

This clone was recorded once. The rearrangement uses TRBV28 and TRBJ1-5; TRBD1 aligns across 8 bases. Per the germline V gene, CDR1 is MDHEN and CDR2 is SYDVKM. CDR3 size: 16 residues. V was clipped by 4 bases and J by 4 bases; unmatched bases: 9. CDR3 amino acids: CASSSPPDRVNQPQHF. In DNA form, the CDR3 reads TGTGCCAGCAGTTCTCCCCCGGACAGGGTTAATCAGCCCCAGCATTTT.

The chain links TRBV11-2 to TRBJ2-3, with D possibly being TRBD1 or TRBD2 (5 bases each). Per germline, CDR1 SGHAT and CDR2 FQNNGV. The ends were cut back, 4 bases at V and 8 bases at J, with 13 bases in the middle. CDR3 length: 13 amino acids. Here the CDR3 reads CASSSSGAGTQYF. CDR3 DNA: TGTGCCAGCAGCTCGTCCGGGGCAGGTACGCAGTATTTT.

This clone was recorded only once. The chain joins TRBV2 to TRBJ1-5; D is unclear. The CDR3 contains 13 residues. Germline CDR1 and CDR2: SNHLY and FYNNEI. The ends were cut back, 1 base at V and 2 bases at J, with 3 bases in the middle. This CDR3 reads CASSEEGNQPQHF. The CDR3 DNA follows: TGTGCCAGCAGTGAAGAGGGCAATCAGCCCCAGCATTTT.

The chain recombines TRBV29-1 with TRBJ1-2; D ambiguous. Between the trimmed V and J ends, which lost 0 bases and 7 bases, there was a span of 12 bases. Per germline, CDR1 SQVTM and CDR2 ANQGSEA. This CDR3 has 13 amino acids. CDR3: CSVEDQARVGYTF. The CDR3 region has the DNA TGCAGCGTTGAAGATCAAGCTCGAGTTGGCTACACCTTC.

The chain links TRBV7-9 to TRBJ2-7; D is possibly TRBD1 (5 bases). The V end was cut by 5 bases, the J end by 0 bases, with 20 bases between. There are 17 residues in the CDR3. From germline, CDR1 is SEHNR and CDR2 FQNEAQ (reference sequence). CDR3 sequence (DNA): TGTGCCAGCAGCCCCCCGACAGCGCAAGTCAGCTCCTACGAGCAGTACTTC. Translated, it gives CASSPPTAQVSSYEQYF.

The table lists this clone with a few counts. This rearrangement joins TRBV2 to TRBJ1-1; D possibly corresponds to TRBD1 (5 bases). This CDR3 contains 14 residues. CDR1 and CDR2 from the germline V gene are SNHLY and FYNNEI. Trimming took off 6 bases at V and 1 base at J, with 12 bases between the two ends. CDR3 DNA: TGTGCCAGCAGCAGACAGCGTCAGAACACTGAAGCTTTCTTT. Protein product: CASSRQRQNTEAFF.

The V gene is TRBV27, the J gene TRBJ1-2; no clear D. Per germline, CDR1 MNHEY and CDR2 SMNVEV (reference sequence). V was shortened by 9 bases and J by 0 bases, with 14 bases between the two germline ends. This CDR3 is 14 amino acids long. CDR3 region: CASQPTNTNYGYTF. In DNA form, the CDR3 reads TGTGCCAGTCAACCGACAAACACTAACTATGGCTACACCTTC.

This clone was recorded only once. This chain uses TRBV28 with TRBJ2-2; no clear D. Germline V gene data show CDR1 as MDHEN and CDR2 as SYDVKM. This CDR3 has 13 residues. V shed 2 bases and J shed 6 bases, with 7 bases lying between them. The CDR3 region is CASSLDTSGELFF. The CDR3 region has the DNA TGTGCCAGCAGTTTAGATACCTCCGGGGAGCTGTTTTTT.

The chain uses TRBV2 and TRBJ1-2; 8 nucleotides match TRBD1. Germline V gene lookup returns CDR1 SNHLY and CDR2 FYNNEI. CDR3 length: 13 amino acids. Trimming at V came to 5 bases and at J to 6 bases, leaving 5 bases not matched to a gene. DNA for the CDR3: TGTGCCAGCAGTACGGACAGGGTAAATGGCTACACCTTC. This gives the protein CASSTDRVNGYTF.

The rearrangement joins TRBV5-1 to TRBJ2-7, with D maybe TRBD2 (6 bases). The CDR3 extends over 13 amino acids. The V gene's germline CDR1 is SGHRS and CDR2 YFSETQ. The ends were cut back, 6 bases at V and 6 bases at J, with 16 bases in the middle. The CDR3 loop is CASIGGTQGEQYF. CDR3 nucleotides: TGCGCCAGCATCGGGGGTACCCAGGGCGAGCAGTACTTC.

This sequence joins TRBV3-1 (or the pseudogene TRBV3-2) and TRBJ1-5; D might be TRBD1 (6 bases). Between the trimmed V and J ends, which lost 2 bases and 6 bases, there was a span of 11 bases. CDR1 LGHDT and CDR2 YNNKEL come from the germline V gene (reference sequence). The CDR3 loop spans 14 amino acids. This chain's CDR3 is CASSQSGAGQPQHF. In nucleotides, the CDR3 is TGTGCCAGCAGCCAATCAGGGGCGGGTCAGCCCCAGCATTTT.

The chain couples TRBV7-9 to TRBJ2-7; no clear D gene. CDR1 and CDR2 from the germline V gene are SEHNR and FQNEAQ (reference sequence). This CDR3 has 14 residues. V was trimmed by 3 bases and J by 3 bases, leaving 12 bases between them. The CDR3 DNA reads TGTGCCAGCAGCTTCGGAGCTGGGAACTACGAGCAGTACTTC. This codes for CASSFGAGNYEQYF.

The chain employs TRBV5-5 and TRBJ2-1, with D perhaps matching TRBD1 (5 bases). Germline CDR1 SGHKS, CDR2 YYEKEE (reference sequence). Trimming shortened V by 4 bases and J by 6 bases, and 11 bases separated the two germline ends. The CDR3 has 13 amino acids. Here the CDR3 reads CASSGAGFNEQFF. CDR3 DNA sequence: TGTGCCAGCAGCGGCGCAGGGTTCAATGAGCAGTTCTTC. The full variable domain, its missing parts supplied by reference TRBV5-5 and TRBJ2-1, is DAGVTQSPTHLIKTRGQQVTLRCSPISGHKSVSWYQQVLGQGPQFIFQYYEKEERGRGNFPDRFSARQFPNYSSELNVNALLLGDSALYLCASSGAGFNEQFFGPGTRLTVL.

The chain is built from TRBV28 and TRBJ1-2; 8 bases line up with TRBD1. The germline CDR1 and CDR2 sequences are MDHEN and SYDVKM. After removal of 3 bases from V and 6 bases from J, the junction contained 6 bases not matched to a gene. The CDR3 totals 14 residues. The CDR3 DNA reads as TGTGCCAGCAGTTTCCCGGACAGGGTGGATGGCTACACCTTC. Translating gives CASSFPDRVDGYTF.

The chain recombines TRBV5-6 with TRBJ1-1; no firm D call. V was cut by 5 bases and J by 2 bases, with 13 bases left in between. The V gene's germline CDR1 is SGHDT and CDR2 YYEEEE. This CDR3 contains 14 residues. This CDR3 is CASSLKQFNTEAFF. The CDR3 DNA sequence: TGTGCCAGCAGTTTGAAGCAGTTCAACACTGAAGCTTTCTTT.

This sequence joins TRBV18 and TRBJ1-1, with D possibly TRBD1 on 5 matching bases. CDR1 KGHSH and CDR2 LQKENI come from the germline V gene. The CDR3 spans 12 residues. Trimming removed 6 bases at V and 9 bases at J, with 14 bases between. This chain's CDR3 is CASSAQEEKAFF. The CDR3 DNA reads as TGTGCCAGCTCCGCACAGGAGGAGAAAGCTTTCTTT.

The chain carries TRBV9 and TRBJ1-6; possible D gene TRBD1, 6 bases. This CDR3 has 16 residues. CDR1 is SGDLS, CDR2 YYNGEE, per germline. V was cut by 8 bases and J by 0 bases, with 15 bases left in between. CDR3 loop: CASTNRGRSYNSPLHF. In DNA, the CDR3 is TGTGCCAGTACCAACCGGGGGCGCTCCTATAATTCACCCCTCCACTTT.